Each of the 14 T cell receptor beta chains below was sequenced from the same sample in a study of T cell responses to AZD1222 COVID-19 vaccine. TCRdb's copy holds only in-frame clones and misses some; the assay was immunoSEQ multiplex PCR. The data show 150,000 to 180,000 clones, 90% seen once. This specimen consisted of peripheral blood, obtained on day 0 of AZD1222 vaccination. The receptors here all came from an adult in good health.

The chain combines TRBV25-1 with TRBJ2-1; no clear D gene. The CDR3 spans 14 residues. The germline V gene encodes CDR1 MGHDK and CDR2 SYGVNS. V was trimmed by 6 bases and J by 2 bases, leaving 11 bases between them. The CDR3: CASRDRRTYNEQFF. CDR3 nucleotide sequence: TGTGCCAGCAGGGACCGTCGAACCTACAATGAGCAGTTCTTC.

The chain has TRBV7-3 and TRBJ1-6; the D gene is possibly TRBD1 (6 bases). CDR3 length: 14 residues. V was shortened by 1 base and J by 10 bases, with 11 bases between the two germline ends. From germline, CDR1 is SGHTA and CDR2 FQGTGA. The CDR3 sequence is CASSLMGGESPLHF. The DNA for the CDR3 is TGTGCCAGCAGCTTAATGGGGGGCGAATCACCCCTCCACTTT.

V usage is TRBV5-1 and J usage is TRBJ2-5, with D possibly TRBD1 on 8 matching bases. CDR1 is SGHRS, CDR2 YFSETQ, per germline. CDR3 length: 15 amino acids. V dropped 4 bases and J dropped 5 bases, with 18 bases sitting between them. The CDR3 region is CASSPGQVGGETQYF. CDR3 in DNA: TGCGCCAGCAGCCCGGGACAGGTCGGGGGGGAGACCCAGTACTTC. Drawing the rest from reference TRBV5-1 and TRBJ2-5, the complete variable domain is KAGVTQTPRYLIKTRGQQVTLSCSPISGHRSVSWYQQTPGQGLQFLFEYFSETQRNKGNFPGRFSGRQFSNSRSEMNVSTLELGDSALYLCASSPGQVGGETQYFGPGTRLLVL.

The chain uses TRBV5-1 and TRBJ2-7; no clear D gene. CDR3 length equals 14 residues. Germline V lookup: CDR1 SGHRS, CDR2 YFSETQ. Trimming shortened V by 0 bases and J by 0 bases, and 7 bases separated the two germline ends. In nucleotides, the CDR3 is TGCGCCAGCAGCTTGGGGGGTAGCTCCTACGAGCAGTACTTC. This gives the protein CASSLGGSSYEQYF.

Here the CDR3 reads CASSVGWTGNTIYF. CDR3 nucleotides: TGCGCCAGCAGCGTTGGGTGGACTGGAAACACCATATATTTT. The gene calls are TRBV5-1 and TRBJ1-3; D is ambiguous. This CDR3 spans 14 amino acids. Trimming cost V 4 bases and J 2 bases, with 10 bases left between them. The germline CDR1 and CDR2 sequences are SGHRS and YFSETQ.

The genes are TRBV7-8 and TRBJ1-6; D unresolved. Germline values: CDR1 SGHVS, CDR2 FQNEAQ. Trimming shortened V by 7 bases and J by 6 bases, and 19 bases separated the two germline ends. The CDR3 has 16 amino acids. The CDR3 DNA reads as TGTGCCAGCAACCCCCGACCGGAAGCTGGTAATTCACCCCTCCACTTT. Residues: CASNPRPEAGNSPLHF.

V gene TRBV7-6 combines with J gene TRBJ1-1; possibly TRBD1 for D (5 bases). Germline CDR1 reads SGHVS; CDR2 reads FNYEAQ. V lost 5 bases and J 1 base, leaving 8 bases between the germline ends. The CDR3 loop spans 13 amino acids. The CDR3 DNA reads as TGTGCCAGCAGCGAAGACAGGAACACTGAAGCTTTCTTT. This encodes CASSEDRNTEAFF.

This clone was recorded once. The CDR3 loop is CASTGTPLFNQPQHF. The CDR3, as DNA: TGTGCCAGCACCGGGACTCCTCTATTCAATCAGCCCCAGCATTTT. V gene TRBV19 combines with J gene TRBJ1-5; weak D call: TRBD1 (5 bases). CDR1 and CDR2 from the germline V gene are LNHDA and SQIVND (reference sequence). The CDR3 consists of 15 residues. The germline V and J ends were trimmed by 9 bases and 3 bases, with 18 bases remaining between them. Together with reference TRBV19 and TRBJ1-5, the CDR3 gives the full variable domain: DGGITQSPKYLFRKEGQNVTLSCEQNLNHDAMYWYRQDPGQGLRLIYYSQIVNDFQKGDIAEGYSVSREKKESFPLTVTSAQKNPTAFYLCASTGTPLFNQPQHFGDGTRLSIL.

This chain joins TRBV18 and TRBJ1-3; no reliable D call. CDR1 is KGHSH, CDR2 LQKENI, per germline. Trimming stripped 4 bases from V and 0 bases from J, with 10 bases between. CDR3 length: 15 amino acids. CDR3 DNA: TGTGCCAGCTCACGAACAGAATCCTCTGGAAACACCATATATTTT. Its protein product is CASSRTESSGNTIYF.

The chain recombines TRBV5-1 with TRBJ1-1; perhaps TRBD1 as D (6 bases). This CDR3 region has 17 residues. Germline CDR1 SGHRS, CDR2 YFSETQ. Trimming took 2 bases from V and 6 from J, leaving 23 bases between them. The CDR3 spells CASSLGIFGGAGAEAFF. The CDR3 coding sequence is TGCGCCAGCAGCTTAGGAATCTTTGGGGGCGCGGGAGCTGAAGCTTTCTTT.

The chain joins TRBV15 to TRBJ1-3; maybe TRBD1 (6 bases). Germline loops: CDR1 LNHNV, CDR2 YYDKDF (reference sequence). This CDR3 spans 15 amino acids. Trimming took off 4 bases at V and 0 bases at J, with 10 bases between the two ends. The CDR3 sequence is CATSKGGPSGNTIYF. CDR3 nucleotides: TGTGCCACCAGCAAAGGGGGGCCCTCTGGAAACACCATATATTTT.

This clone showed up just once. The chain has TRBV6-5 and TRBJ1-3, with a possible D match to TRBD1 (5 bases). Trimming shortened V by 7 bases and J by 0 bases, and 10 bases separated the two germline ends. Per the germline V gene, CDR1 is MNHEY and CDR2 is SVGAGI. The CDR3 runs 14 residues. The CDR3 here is CASIDSFSGNTIYF. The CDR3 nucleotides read TGTGCCAGCATAGACAGCTTCTCTGGAAACACCATATATTTT.

CDR3 region: CASSYTGGSGQYF. In DNA form, the CDR3 reads TGTGCCAGCAGCTACACAGGGGGCAGTGGGCAGTACTTC. V gene TRBV7-9 combines with J gene TRBJ2-7, with 9 bases aligning to TRBD1. The CDR3 loop spans 13 amino acids. Germline lookup yields CDR1 SEHNR and CDR2 FQNEAQ (reference sequence). V was pared by 4 bases and J by 9 bases, with 7 bases of the junction left unmatched.

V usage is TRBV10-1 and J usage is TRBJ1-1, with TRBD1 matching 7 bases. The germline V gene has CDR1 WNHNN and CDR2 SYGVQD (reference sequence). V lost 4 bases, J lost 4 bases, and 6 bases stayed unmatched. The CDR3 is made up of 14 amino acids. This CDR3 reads CASSGGQKPTEAFF. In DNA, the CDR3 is TGCGCCAGCAGTGGGGGACAGAAGCCCACTGAAGCTTTCTTT.